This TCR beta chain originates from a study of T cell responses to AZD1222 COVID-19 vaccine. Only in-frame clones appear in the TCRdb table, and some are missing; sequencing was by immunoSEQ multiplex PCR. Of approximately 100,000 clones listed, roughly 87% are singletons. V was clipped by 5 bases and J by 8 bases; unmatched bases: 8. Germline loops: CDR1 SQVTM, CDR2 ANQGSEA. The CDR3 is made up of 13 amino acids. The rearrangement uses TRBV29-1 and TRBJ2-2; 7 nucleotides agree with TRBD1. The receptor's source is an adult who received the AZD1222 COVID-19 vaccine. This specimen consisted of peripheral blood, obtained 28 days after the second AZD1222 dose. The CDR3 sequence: CSVQRGLGGELFF. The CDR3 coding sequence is TGCAGCGTTCAAAGGGGGCTGGGAGGGGAGCTGTTTTTT.